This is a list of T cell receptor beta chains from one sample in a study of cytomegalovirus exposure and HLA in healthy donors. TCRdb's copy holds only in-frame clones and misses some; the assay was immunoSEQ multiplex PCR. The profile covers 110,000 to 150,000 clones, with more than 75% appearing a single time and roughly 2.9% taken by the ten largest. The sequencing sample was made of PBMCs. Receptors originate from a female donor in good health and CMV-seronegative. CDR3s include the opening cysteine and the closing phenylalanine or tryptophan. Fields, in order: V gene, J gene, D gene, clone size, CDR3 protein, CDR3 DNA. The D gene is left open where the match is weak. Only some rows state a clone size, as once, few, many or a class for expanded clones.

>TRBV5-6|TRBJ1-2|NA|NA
CASSLIRLDGYTF
TGTGCCAGCAGCTTGATCAGGCTTGATGGCTACACCTTC
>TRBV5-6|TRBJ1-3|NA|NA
CASSLEDSVYGNTIYF
TGTGCCAGCAGCTTGGAGGACTCGGTCTACGGAAACACCATATATTTT
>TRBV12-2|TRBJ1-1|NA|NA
CASRLILTGLGTEAFF
TGTGCAAGTCGCTTAATCTTGACAGGGTTAGGTACTGAAGCTTTCTTT
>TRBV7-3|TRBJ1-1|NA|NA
CASSSRGGEMTEAFF
TGTGCCAGCAGCTCCCGGGGGGGCGAGATGACTGAAGCTTTCTTT
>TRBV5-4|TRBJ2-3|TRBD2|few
CASSGARTSGGMVDTQYF
TGTGCCAGCAGCGGAGCAAGGACTAGCGGGGGGATGGTAGATACGCAGTATTTT
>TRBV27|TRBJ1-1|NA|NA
CASSFERNTEAFF
TGTGCCAGCAGTTTTGAGCGGAACACTGAAGCTTTCTTT
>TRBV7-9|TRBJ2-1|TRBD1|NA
CASSFRTGGSSNEQFF
TGTGCCAGCAGCTTTAGGACAGGGGGATCCAGCAATGAGCAGTTCTTC
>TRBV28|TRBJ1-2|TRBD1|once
CASSYPWGQGATGYGYTF
TGTGCCAGCAGTTACCCGTGGGGACAGGGGGCAACGGGGTATGGCTACACCTTC
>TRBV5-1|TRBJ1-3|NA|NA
CASSPGPGNTIYF
TGCGCCAGCAGTCCAGGGCCTGGAAACACCATATATTTT
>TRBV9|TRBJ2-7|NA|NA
CASSVGGTNLYEQYF
TGTGCCAGCAGCGTAGGGGGGACAAATCTGTACGAGCAGTACTTC
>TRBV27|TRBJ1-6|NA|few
CASSTPTGMGSPLHF
TGTGCCAGCAGTACCCCAACAGGGATGGGTTCACCCCTCCACTTT
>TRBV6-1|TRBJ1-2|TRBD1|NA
CASSGGTDLSYYGYTF
TGTGCCAGCAGTGGGGGGACAGACCTAAGTTACTATGGCTACACCTTC
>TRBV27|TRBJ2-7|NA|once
CASSPRDPRYEQYF
TGTGCCAGCAGTCCCCGGGATCCGCGGTACGAGCAGTACTTC
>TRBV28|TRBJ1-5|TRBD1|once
CASSFGQGRVQPQHF
TGTGCCAGCAGTTTTGGACAGGGCAGGGTACAGCCCCAGCATTTT
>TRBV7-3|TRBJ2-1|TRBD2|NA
CASSPRGVSYNEQFF
TGTGCCAGCAGCCCCCGGGGGGTTTCCTACAATGAGCAGTTCTTC
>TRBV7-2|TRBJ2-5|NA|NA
CASSRGLQETQYF
TGTGCCAGCAGCCGGGGACTGCAAGAGACCCAGTACTTC
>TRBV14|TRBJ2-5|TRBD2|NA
CASSQARLAGVLETQYF
TGTGCCAGCAGCCAGGCCCGACTAGCGGGAGTCTTAGAGACCCAGTACTTC
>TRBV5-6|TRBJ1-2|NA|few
CASSYGVAGSNYGYTF
TGTGCCAGCAGCTACGGTGTTGCGGGGTCTAACTATGGCTACACCTTC
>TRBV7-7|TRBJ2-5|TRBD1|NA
CASSPGTGGEQTQYF
TGTGCTAGCAGCCCCGGGACAGGGGGTGAGCAGACCCAGTACTTC
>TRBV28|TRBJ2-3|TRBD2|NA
CASSFGLAYSSTDTQYF
TGTGCCAGCAGTTTCGGACTAGCCTACTCTAGCACAGATACGCAGTATTTT
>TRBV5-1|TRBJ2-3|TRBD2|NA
CASSSPAGGFTDTQYF
TGCGCCAGCAGCTCCCCAGCGGGGGGATTCACAGATACGCAGTATTTT
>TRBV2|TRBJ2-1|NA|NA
CASTIGLAGEQFF
TGTGCCAGCACTATAGGGCTAGCAGGTGAGCAGTTCTTC
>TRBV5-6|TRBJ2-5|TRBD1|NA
CASSSDRGRGFGETQYF
TGTGCCAGCAGCTCGGACAGGGGCCGGGGGTTCGGAGAGACCCAGTACTTC
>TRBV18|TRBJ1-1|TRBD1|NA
CASSPGQEREAFF
TGTGCCAGCTCACCGGGACAGGAACGCGAAGCTTTCTTT
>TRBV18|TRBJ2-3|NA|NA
CASSPPSTDTQYF
TGTGCCAGCTCACCACCCTCCACAGATACGCAGTATTTT
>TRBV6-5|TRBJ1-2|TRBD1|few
CASKSDRGTGYGYTF
TGTGCCAGCAAGTCCGACAGGGGAACGGGCTATGGCTACACCTTC
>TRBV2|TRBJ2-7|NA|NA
CASSGWDNSYEQYF
TGTGCCAGCAGTGGGTGGGACAACTCCTACGAGCAGTACTTC
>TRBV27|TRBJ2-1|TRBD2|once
CASRVAGARNEQFF
TGTGCCAGCAGGGTAGCGGGAGCCCGTAATGAGCAGTTCTTC
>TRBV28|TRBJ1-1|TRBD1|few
CASTTDRDPEAFF
TGTGCCAGCACCACGGACAGGGACCCTGAAGCTTTCTTT